Following are 30 T cell receptor beta chains from one sample sequenced in a study of control samples from healthy donors and cancer patients. Here immunoSEQ multiplex PCR was the method, and the copy in TCRdb shows in-frame clones only, minus some. There are about 130,000 clones in the sample; roughly 90% occur only once, and 1.5% to 2% lies in the top ten. Sequenced input: blood. The receptor source for this set is a man aged 18-30 years in good health.

This chain links TRBV7-2 with TRBJ1-6; the D is unclear. The CDR3 is made up of 14 amino acids. V dropped 1 base and J dropped 7 bases, with 8 bases sitting between them. Germline V gene lookup returns CDR1 SGHTA and CDR2 FQGNSA. The CDR3, as DNA: TGTGCCAGCAGCTTAGGGGCGCAGAATTCACCCCTCCACTTT. Its protein product is CASSLGAQNSPLHF.

For this clone: At one of its ends the junction is not consistent with the germline gene, which may arise from a read error. The rearrangement joins TRBV16 to TRBJ1-2; 9 nucleotides align to TRBD1. The germline V gene encodes CDR1 KGHSY and CDR2 FQNENV. CDR3 size: 12 residues. The CDR3 region has the DNA TGTGCCAGCAGCCACGGACAGGGGTGGAGTGCCTTC. Its translation: CASSHGQGWSAF.

The chain combines TRBV5-6 with TRBJ1-1; weak D call: TRBD1 (5 bases). V lost 0 bases and J 6 bases, leaving 18 bases between the germline ends. The CDR3 extends over 16 amino acids. Germline V gene sequence: CDR1 SGHDT, CDR2 YYEEEE. The CDR3 bases are TGTGCCAGCAGCTTGGTTTCAGGGTATGGCGGTTCTGAAGCTTTCTTT. Its protein product is CASSLVSGYGGSEAFF.

The chain carries TRBV18 and TRBJ2-1, with a possible D match to TRBD2 (6 bases). The V gene's germline CDR1 is KGHSH and CDR2 LQKENI. The CDR3 extends over 14 amino acids. The V and J ends lost 6 bases and 1 base respectively, with 10 bases between them. The CDR3 spells CASSQGTSYNEQFF. The CDR3 coding sequence is TGTGCCAGCTCCCAAGGGACTTCCTACAATGAGCAGTTCTTC.

The genes are TRBV29-1 and TRBJ1-2, with D uncertain. Germline CDR1 reads SQVTM; CDR2 reads ANQGSEA. Trimming left V 3 bases short and J 6 bases short, with 8 bases between. CDR3 length: 11 amino acids. For the CDR3, the DNA is TGCAGCGTTGAGCTGAGGGATGGCTACACCTTC. It encodes CSVELRDGYTF.

The chain uses TRBV7-3 and TRBJ2-5, with D hard to call. Germline lookup yields CDR1 SGHTA and CDR2 FQGTGA. The CDR3 totals 15 residues. V lost 6 bases and J lost 5, with 19 bases in between. CDR3 amino acids: CASSFASIQGETQYF. The CDR3 coding sequence is TGTGCCAGCAGTTTTGCATCCATACAAGGGGAGACCCAGTACTTC.

CDR3 sequence reads: CASSHLTRGDTQYF. The CDR3, as DNA: TGTGCCAGCAGCCATCTGACCCGTGGGGATACGCAGTATTTT. The rearrangement uses TRBV6-8 and TRBJ2-3; D is uncertain. With 6 bases removed from V and 6 bases from J, the gap between germline ends came to 16 bases. Germline V gives CDR1 MNHGY, CDR2 SAAAGT. The CDR3 extends over 14 amino acids.

The V gene is TRBV28, the J gene TRBJ1-5; a possible D gene is TRBD1 (5 bases). The germline gives CDR1 MDHEN, CDR2 SYDVKM. V was trimmed by 3 bases and J by 4 bases, leaving 13 bases between them. This CDR3 contains 15 residues. In nucleotides, the CDR3 is TGTGCCAGCAGTTTGGCGGGGGGGAGAAATCAGCCCCAGCATTTT. Its protein is CASSLAGGRNQPQHF.

The chain links TRBV25-1 to TRBJ1-2; TRBD1 might be the D (5 bases). Germline V lookup: CDR1 MGHDK, CDR2 SYGVNS. Trimming took off 3 bases at V and 10 bases at J, with 12 bases between the two ends. CDR3 length: 12 residues. CDR3 DNA sequence: TGTGCCAGCAGTGACAGGGAAGCTTACTACACCTTC. Translating gives CASSDREAYYTF.

This clone was recorded only once. This chain connects TRBV7-3 to TRBJ2-7; D ambiguous. V was cut by 0 bases and J by 7 bases, with 13 bases left in between. Germline V CDR1 and CDR2: SGHTA, FQGTGA. The CDR3 loop spans 14 amino acids. The DNA for the CDR3 is TGTGCCAGCAGCTTAACGTGGTCTTCTGAAGAGCAGTACTTC. This gives the protein CASSLTWSSEEQYF.

The chain couples TRBV6-2 or TRBV6-3 to TRBJ1-2, with 8 bases lining up with TRBD1. V shed 2 bases, J shed 4 bases, and the junction held 6 bases outside the gene matches. Germline V gene sequence: CDR1 MNHEY, CDR2 SVGEGT. The CDR3 totals 15 residues. The CDR3 sequence: CASSYETGVLYGYTF. The CDR3 bases are TGTGCCAGCAGTTACGAGACAGGGGTCCTCTATGGCTACACCTTC.

Here the CDR3 reads CAISAGTSGTSTDTQYF. CDR3 nucleotide sequence: TGTGCCATCAGTGCGGGGACTAGCGGGACTAGCACAGATACGCAGTATTTT. The rearrangement uses TRBV10-3 and TRBJ2-3, with 13 bases fitting TRBD2. The trim removed 4 bases at V and 0 bases at J, leaving 4 bases unmatched. CDR3 length equals 17 residues. CDR1 ENHRY and CDR2 SYGVKD come from the germline V gene.

This chain uses TRBV7-3 with TRBJ2-3, with D perhaps TRBD2 (6 bases). V was pared by 5 bases and J by 3 bases, with 15 bases between. There are 15 residues in the CDR3. Germline CDR1 reads SGHTA; CDR2 reads FQGTGA. The CDR3 sequence: CASSPGAAGTDTQYF. CDR3 DNA sequence: TGTGCCAGCAGCCCCGGTGCGGCGGGGACAGATACGCAGTATTTT.

Regarding this clone: Within the sample, other DNA sequences also encode this same CDR3. V is TRBV7-9 and J is TRBJ2-6; D is unclear. From germline, CDR1 is SEHNR and CDR2 FQNEAQ (reference sequence). The CDR3 loop spans 15 amino acids. V dropped 0 bases and J dropped 1 base, with 4 bases sitting between them. CDR3 sequence (DNA): TGTGCCAGCAGCTTAGCTGCTTCTGGGGCCAACGTCCTGACTTTC. As protein: CASSLAASGANVLTF. Combining the CDR3 with reference TRBV7-9 and TRBJ2-6 gives the whole variable domain DTGVSQNPRHKITKRGQNVTFRCDPISEHNRLYWYRQTLGQGPEFLTYFQNEAQLEKSRLLSDRFSAERPKGSFSTLEIQRTEQGDSAMYLCASSLAASGANVLTFGAGSRLTVL.

The chain combines TRBV19 with TRBJ1-6, with TRBD1 matching 8 bases. Germline values: CDR1 LNHDA, CDR2 SQIVND (reference sequence). Trimming at V came to 7 bases and at J to 9 bases, leaving 5 bases not matched to a gene. CDR3 length: 13 amino acids. CDR3 coding DNA: TGTGCCAGTACTACAGGGGGTTCTTCACCCCTCCACTTT. It translates to CASTTGGSSPLHF.

The chain recombines TRBV9 with TRBJ2-3; maybe TRBD1 (5 bases). V was trimmed by 4 bases and J by 5 bases, leaving 17 bases between them. The germline V gene encodes CDR1 SGDLS and CDR2 YYNGEE. This CDR3 is 15 amino acids long. The CDR3 protein is CASSPRAIRGDTQYF. DNA for the CDR3: TGTGCCAGCAGCCCCCGGGCTATAAGGGGAGATACGCAGTATTTT.

In DNA form, the CDR3 reads TGCGCCAGCAGCTTGTGGGTGGCTGGAAACACCATATATTTT. This encodes CASSLWVAGNTIYF. The chain links TRBV5-1 to TRBJ1-3; unclear D gene. Germline CDR1 SGHRS, CDR2 YFSETQ. V was trimmed by 1 base and J by 2 bases, leaving 7 bases between them. This CDR3 is 14 amino acids long.

The V gene is TRBV6-4, the J gene TRBJ1-1; 9 nucleotides match TRBD1. J gave up 5 bases and V 7 bases, and 17 bases lay outside the gene matches. CDR1 MRHNA and CDR2 SNTAGT come from the germline V gene. This CDR3 is built from 17 residues. The CDR3 sequence is CASTREPGQGDVTEAFF. CDR3 nucleotides: TGTGCCAGCACCCGCGAACCGGGACAGGGTGATGTAACTGAAGCTTTCTTT.

CDR3 residues: CATRDREYHEQYF. The CDR3 nucleotides read TGTGCCACCCGGGACAGGGAGTACCACGAGCAGTACTTC. V gene TRBV6-5 combines with J gene TRBJ2-7; the match to TRBD1 covers 9 bases. In germline, CDR1 is MNHEY, CDR2 SVGAGI. The V and J ends lost 10 bases and 5 bases, in that order; junction bases with no gene match: 9. This CDR3 has 13 residues.

The chain carries TRBV6-6 and TRBJ2-7; 7 bases are a match to TRBD2. The CDR3 runs 16 residues. Losses at the gene ends were 6 bases for V and 4 bases for J; bases not matched to a gene: 15. Germline V gene lookup returns CDR1 MNHNY and CDR2 SVGAGI (reference sequence). CDR3 residues: CASSPGRTLSLYEQYF. CDR3 bases: TGTGCCAGCAGCCCCGGGAGGACTTTGTCCCTTTACGAGCAGTACTTC.

The genes are TRBV4-3 and TRBJ2-6; a possible D gene is TRBD1 (6 bases). This CDR3 region has 15 residues. V was shortened by 4 bases and J by 3 bases, with 10 bases between the two germline ends. Germline loops: CDR1 LGHNA, CDR2 YSLEER. The CDR3 is CASSLGGNGANVLTF. The DNA for the CDR3 is TGCGCCAGCAGCCTAGGGGGTAATGGGGCCAACGTCCTGACTTTC.

This chain links TRBV6-2 or TRBV6-3 with TRBJ2-1; 7 bases match TRBD1. The CDR3 length is 15 residues. The junction had 5 bases not matched to a gene; V was cut back by 2 bases and J by 4 bases. Germline V gene data show CDR1 as MNHEY and CDR2 as SVGEGT. CDR3 coding DNA: TGTGCCAGCAGTTACAGGGGGACAGTTTACAATGAGCAGTTCTTC. It yields the protein CASSYRGTVYNEQFF.

In regard to this clone: This likely came from a read error, as a far larger clone is one base away. This chain connects TRBV7-9 to TRBJ2-7, with D hard to call. The V and J ends lost 4 bases and 2 bases respectively, with 0 bases between them. CDR1 and CDR2 (germline): SEHNR, FQNEAQ (reference sequence). The CDR3 length is 10 residues. The CDR3 region is CASSSYEQYF. The CDR3 DNA follows: TGTGCCAGCAGCTCCTACGAGCAGTACTTC.

This chain's CDR3 is CASMQGHEQYF. The CDR3 nucleotides are TGCGCCAGCATGCAGGGACACGAGCAGTACTTC. The chain has TRBV5-1 and TRBJ2-7, with D perhaps TRBD1 or TRBD2 (5 bases each). The V end lost 6 bases, the J end lost 5 bases, and 9 bases lay between the germline ends. Germline assignment: CDR1 SGHRS and CDR2 YFSETQ. This CDR3 region has 11 residues. Variable domain in full (rest from reference TRBV5-1 and TRBJ2-7): KAGVTQTPRYLIKTRGQQVTLSCSPISGHRSVSWYQQTPGQGLQFLFEYFSETQRNKGNFPGRFSGRQFSNSRSEMNVSTLELGDSALYLCASMQGHEQYFGPGTRLTVT.

The chain recombines TRBV11-2 with TRBJ2-7; D is unclear. Trimming cost V 7 bases and J 4 bases, with 14 bases left between them. This CDR3 is built from 13 residues. Germline lookup yields CDR1 SGHAT and CDR2 FQNNGV. The CDR3 loop is CASTRSVGYEQYF. CDR3 nucleotides: TGTGCCAGCACCCGGTCCGTTGGGTACGAGCAGTACTTC.

This chain uses TRBV6-5 with TRBJ1-2; D possibly corresponds to TRBD1 (5 bases). In germline, CDR1 is MNHEY, CDR2 SVGAGI. V was shortened by 7 bases and J by 1 base, with 16 bases between the two germline ends. The CDR3 length is 15 residues. The DNA of the CDR3 is TGTGCCAGCATGGGACCCCAAAGGGATAACTATGGCTACACCTTC. This translates into CASMGPQRDNYGYTF.

This clone was picked up one time. This chain links TRBV3-1 (or the pseudogene TRBV3-2) with TRBJ1-1; no firm D call. The CDR3 extends over 14 amino acids. Trimming removed 0 bases at V and 8 bases at J, with 13 bases between. Germline loops: CDR1 LGHDT, CDR2 YNNKEL (reference sequence). This chain's CDR3 is CASSQESRGTEAFF. The CDR3, as DNA: TGTGCCAGCAGCCAAGAAAGTAGAGGAACGGAAGCTTTCTTT.

As to this clone: The identical CDR3 is also encoded by other nucleotide sequences in the sample. The chain couples TRBV5-4 to TRBJ2-7; TRBD1 or TRBD2 may be the D gene (5 bases each). The CDR3 runs to 13 residues. Trimming stripped 0 bases from V and 5 bases from J, with 9 bases between. CDR1 and CDR2 from the germline V gene are SGHNT and YYREEE (reference sequence). The CDR3 sequence is CASSLVGAHEQYF. As DNA, the CDR3 is TGTGCCAGCAGCTTGGTCGGGGCTCACGAGCAGTACTTC.

V and J are TRBV5-1 and TRBJ1-1; a weak D match, TRBD1 (6 bases). Trimming removed 5 bases at V and 1 base at J, with 15 bases between. This CDR3 is built from 15 residues. Germline CDR1 and CDR2: SGHRS and YFSETQ. CDR3 protein: CASRLEGGGNTEAFF. CDR3 nucleotide sequence: TGCGCCAGCAGGCTCGAGGGGGGCGGGAACACTGAAGCTTTCTTT. The variable domain in full, with the rest retrieved from reference TRBV5-1 and TRBJ1-1, is KAGVTQTPRYLIKTRGQQVTLSCSPISGHRSVSWYQQTPGQGLQFLFEYFSETQRNKGNFPGRFSGRQFSNSRSEMNVSTLELGDSALYLCASRLEGGGNTEAFFGQGTRLTVV.

The CDR3 reads CATSRETSSNQPQHF. The CDR3 nucleotides read TGTGCCACCAGCAGAGAGACGAGTAGCAATCAGCCCCAGCATTTT. The J gene is TRBJ1-5, the V gene TRBV15; D is unresolved. The CDR3 sequence is 15 residues long. Per the germline V gene, CDR1 is LNHNV and CDR2 is YYDKDF (reference sequence). Trimming cost V 0 bases and J 0 bases, with 6 bases left between them.